These 18 T cell receptor beta chains share one sample of origin, sequenced in a study of blood T cell repertoires in COVID-19. Sequencing was performed with immunoSEQ multiplex PCR; in TCRdb, only in-frame clones are kept and a portion is missing. Of around 100,000 clones in the sample, about 92% are singletons; the top ten hold more than 15%. Specimen: peripheral blood. These receptor sequences come from a woman older than 75 in a cohort sampled during active COVID-19.

This clone showed up just once. J is TRBJ2-3 and V is TRBV27; weak D call: TRBD2 (5 bases). Germline CDR1 and CDR2: MNHEY and SMNVEV (reference sequence). V dropped 6 bases and J dropped 0 bases, with 10 bases sitting between them. The CDR3 consists of 14 residues. CDR3 bases: TGTGCCAGCAGCCGGACTCCTAGCACAGATACGCAGTATTTT. This codes for CASSRTPSTDTQYF.

The V gene is TRBV7-8, the J gene TRBJ2-1; TRBD2 matches at 11 bases. The germline CDR1 and CDR2 sequences are SGHVS and FQNEAQ. There are 16 residues in the CDR3. Trimming removed 0 bases from V and 8 bases from J; junction bases left unmatched: 6. The CDR3 DNA is TGTGCCAGCAGCTTAGCTAGCGGGGGGGCAGTTTATGAGCAGTTCTTC. This codes for CASSLASGGAVYEQFF. The entire variable domain, with the rest obtained from reference TRBV7-8 and TRBJ2-1, is as follows: GAGVSQSPRYKVAKRGQDVALRCDPISGHVSLFWYQQALGQGPEFLTYFQNEAQLDKSGLPSDRFFAERPEGSVSTLKIQRTQQEDSAVYLCASSLASGGAVYEQFFGPGTRLTVL.

V is TRBV25-1 and J is TRBJ2-1; 7 positions agree with TRBD1. Germline CDR1 and CDR2: MGHDK and SYGVNS. The CDR3 has 16 residues. V was pared by 5 bases and J by 7 bases, with 14 bases of the junction left unmatched. CDR3 amino acids: CASSLLRGRISNEQFF. Here the CDR3 DNA reads TGTGCCAGCAGTTTACTGAGGGGGCGCATCTCTAATGAGCAGTTCTTC. The variable domain in full, completed from reference TRBV25-1 and TRBJ2-1, reads EADIYQTPRYLVIGTGKKITLECSQTMGHDKMYWYQQDPGMELHLIHYSYGVNSTEKGDLSSESTVSRIRTEHFPLTLESARPSHTSQYLCASSLLRGRISNEQFFGPGTRLTVL.

V is TRBV28 and J is TRBJ1-5; the D is unclear. There are 15 residues in the CDR3. V lost 6 bases and J lost 1, with 13 bases in between. Germline loops: CDR1 MDHEN, CDR2 SYDVKM. The CDR3 loop is CASSPVGGSNQPQHF. CDR3 nucleotide sequence: TGTGCCAGCAGCCCCGTGGGAGGCAGCAATCAGCCCCAGCATTTT.

The V call is TRBV5-1, the J call TRBJ2-3, with 15 bases that match TRBD2. With 3 bases clipped from V and 0 bases from J, the junction kept 5 bases outside the gene matches. The V gene's germline CDR1 is SGHRS and CDR2 YFSETQ. The CDR3 sequence is 18 residues long. In nucleotides, the CDR3 is TGCGCCAGCAGCTCGGGACTAGCGGGAGGTATGAGCACAGATACGCAGTATTTT. Its translation is CASSSGLAGGMSTDTQYF.

The chain recombines TRBV18 with TRBJ2-1; TRBD2 matches at 7 bases. There are 14 residues in the CDR3. Unmatched junction bases numbered 3, after V lost 3 bases and J lost 4 bases. The germline V gene has CDR1 KGHSH and CDR2 LQKENI. The CDR3 loop reads CASSPGTNYNEQFF. CDR3 sequence (DNA): TGTGCCAGCTCACCCGGGACTAATTACAATGAGCAGTTCTTC.

The CDR3 bases are TGTGCCAGCAGTGAAAGGCCGACTTATGGCTACACCTTC. Translating it yields CASSERPTYGYTF. This chain uses TRBV2 with TRBJ1-2; D not resolved. Germline values: CDR1 SNHLY, CDR2 FYNNEI. The CDR3 totals 13 residues. Trimming left V 2 bases short and J 5 bases short, with 9 bases between.

The rearrangement joins TRBV18 to TRBJ1-4; D is possibly TRBD1 (5 bases). The CDR3 covers 15 residues. CDR1 and CDR2 from the germline V gene are KGHSH and LQKENI. V gave up 2 bases and J gave up 8 bases, with 15 bases separating them. The CDR3 loop reads CASSPAGVGVEKLFF. CDR3 nucleotides: TGTGCCAGCTCACCAGCGGGAGTAGGGGTCGAAAAACTGTTTTTT.

The V call is TRBV3-1 (or the pseudogene TRBV3-2), the J call TRBJ2-1; TRBD2 is a possible D gene (6 bases). V lost 1 base and J 8 bases, leaving 15 bases between the germline ends. The CDR3 has 15 amino acids. The germline gives CDR1 LGHDT, CDR2 YNNKEL (reference sequence). CDR3 DNA sequence: TGTGCCAGCAGCCAAGTGGCGGGGCCGGGGGATGAGCAGTTCTTC. Encoded protein: CASSQVAGPGDEQFF.

The chain employs TRBV3-1 (or the pseudogene TRBV3-2) and TRBJ2-7; 9 bases line up with TRBD2. CDR1 is LGHDT and CDR2 is YNNKEL in the germline V gene (reference sequence). This CDR3 has 14 residues. V shed 5 bases, J shed 7 bases, and the junction held 9 bases outside the gene matches. In DNA form, the CDR3 reads TGTGCCAGCAGCGACACTAGCGGGCGGAGGGAGCAGTACTTC. Protein sequence: CASSDTSGRREQYF.

This chain links TRBV18 with TRBJ1-5, with 8 bases aligning to TRBD1. CDR3 length equals 16 residues. Germline CDR1 and CDR2: KGHSH and LQKENI. The V gene end was trimmed by 6 bases and the J gene end by 2 bases; junction bases not matched to a gene: 9. In DNA, the CDR3 is TGTGCCAGCTCCCCTCCCGGACAGGGCGGCAATCAGCCCCAGCATTTT. The encoded protein is CASSPPGQGGNQPQHF.

V usage is TRBV7-9 and J usage is TRBJ2-7, with D hard to call. This CDR3 is 15 amino acids long. V shed 6 bases and J shed 1 base, with 16 bases lying between them. The germline V gene encodes CDR1 SEHNR and CDR2 FQNEAQ (reference sequence). CDR3 sequence reads: CASRSPVAGSYEQYF. CDR3 in DNA: TGTGCCAGCAGATCCCCGGTGGCAGGTTCCTACGAGCAGTACTTC. The variable domain in full, completed from reference TRBV7-9 and TRBJ2-7, reads DTGVSQNPRHKITKRGQNVTFRCDPISEHNRLYWYRQTLGQGPEFLTYFQNEAQLEKSRLLSDRFSAERPKGSFSTLEIQRTEQGDSAMYLCASRSPVAGSYEQYFGPGTRLTVT.

The rearrangement joins TRBV9 to TRBJ2-1, with 9 nucleotides matching TRBD2. The CDR3 has 15 amino acids. V lost 4 bases to trimming and J lost 0 bases; unmatched junction nucleotides: 2. Germline V gene lookup returns CDR1 SGDLS and CDR2 YYNGEE. The CDR3 region is CASSNSGSSYNEQFF. CDR3 nucleotide sequence: TGTGCCAGCAGCAATAGCGGGAGCTCCTACAATGAGCAGTTCTTC.

The V and J genes are TRBV2 and TRBJ1-4, with D possibly TRBD1 on 5 matching bases. The ends were cut back, 5 bases at V and 8 bases at J, with 15 bases in the middle. The CDR3 spans 14 residues. Germline CDR1 SNHLY, CDR2 FYNNEI. The CDR3 DNA reads as TGTGCCAGCAGTAATCAGGGCTTAAGGGAAAAACTGTTTTTT. It encodes CASSNQGLREKLFF.

This clone was seen a single time. J is TRBJ2-7 and V is TRBV5-4; a possible D gene is TRBD1 (6 bases). The CDR3 runs 13 residues. The V and J ends lost 0 bases and 3 bases respectively, with 7 bases between them. Germline values: CDR1 SGHNT, CDR2 YYREEE (reference sequence). The CDR3 region has the DNA TGTGCCAGCAGCTTGGTAGGGGGCTACGAGCAGTACTTC. This sequence encodes CASSLVGGYEQYF.

This clone appeared a single time. The chain joins TRBV5-4 to TRBJ2-2; 8 bases fit TRBD2. The germline V gene has CDR1 SGHNT and CDR2 YYREEE (reference sequence). With V trimmed by 4 bases and J by 5 bases, 10 bases remained unmatched. The CDR3 sequence is 16 residues long. DNA for the CDR3: TGTGCCAGCAGCCTCGGGGGGGGCGCGGGGACCGGGGAGCTGTTTTTT. Amino acids: CASSLGGGAGTGELFF.

The chain recombines TRBV2 with TRBJ2-2; possible D gene TRBD1, 5 bases. The CDR3 sequence is 16 residues long. The germline V and J ends were trimmed by 3 bases and 2 bases, with 13 bases remaining between them. Germline CDR1 SNHLY, CDR2 FYNNEI. CDR3 sequence: CASSEGYRSNTGELFF. The CDR3 region has the DNA TGTGCCAGCAGTGAGGGGTACAGGTCCAACACCGGGGAGCTGTTTTTT.

The chain recombines TRBV18 with TRBJ2-2, with D perhaps TRBD1 (8 bases). Germline lookup yields CDR1 KGHSH and CDR2 LQKENI. This CDR3 has 16 amino acids. V lost 5 bases and J 2 bases, leaving 15 bases between the germline ends. The CDR3 nucleotides are TGTGCCAGCTCATCAGGACAGGGACTAAACACCGGGGAGCTGTTTTTT. As protein: CASSSGQGLNTGELFF.